This TCR beta chain emerged from a study of blood T cell repertoires in COVID-19. Study at large: Samples representing acute and convalescent COVID-19 were sourced from the United States, Italy and Spain. Sample material is recorded as cDNA or gDNA derived from T cells, B-cell-depleted T cells, or PBMCs.

Germline CDR1 SGHRS, CDR2 YFSETQ. V lost 1 base and J lost 3; bases outside the gene matches: 7. This CDR3 comprises 15 residues. Enrollment of patients from Seattle took place during active infection, with longitudinal follow-up. The authors' processing: Nucleated cell number was recorded as an estimate derived from reference gene primer amplification. The table came from immunoSEQ multiplex PCR; TCRdb's copy has only in-frame clones and leaves some out. That table supplies the V and J calls and clone size; D and trimming were determined from the DNA. The table includes 250,000 to 300,000 clones, approximately 89% detected once.

Sequencing used peripheral blood. The chain recombines TRBV5-1 with TRBJ2-7; TRBD1 matches at 7 bases. This clonotype originated in a woman aged 25 to 39 with COVID-19, enrolled during active disease. The CDR3 DNA sequence: TGCGCCAGCAGCTTGACACCGGGACAGTACTACGAGCAGTACTTC. Translated, it gives CASSLTPGQYYEQYF.